The 2 T cell receptor beta chains listed next were all sequenced from one sample in a study of OX40 agonist ivuxolimab in advanced cancers. Profiled with immunoSEQ multiplex PCR; TCRdb holds only in-frame clones, not every one. This table has about 93,000 clones, about 90% appearing once. The sample here was CD4+ or CD8+ T cells sorted from blood, taken in a trial of the OX40 agonist ivuxolimab. The receptors stem from an adult with an advanced solid tumor such as melanoma, head and neck, liver or kidney cancer.

V usage is TRBV6-5 and J usage is TRBJ2-3; D call uncertain. Deletions cut 6 bases from V and 4 bases from J, with 11 bases between. The length of the CDR3 is 13 residues. Germline assignment: CDR1 MNHEY and CDR2 SVGAGI. In DNA, the CDR3 is TGTGCCAGCAGCCTTAGGCGCGCAGATACGCAGTATTTT. Its protein is CASSLRRADTQYF.

The chain has TRBV19 and TRBJ2-3; D is possibly TRBD1 (6 bases). The CDR3 loop spans 14 amino acids. The V gene lost 5 bases and the J gene lost 4 bases, with 13 bases spanning the gap. Germline V gene lookup returns CDR1 LNHDA and CDR2 SQIVND (reference sequence). The CDR3 here is CASSPRRGADTQYF. The CDR3 coding sequence is TGTGCCAGTAGTCCCCGCAGGGGAGCAGATACGCAGTATTTT.